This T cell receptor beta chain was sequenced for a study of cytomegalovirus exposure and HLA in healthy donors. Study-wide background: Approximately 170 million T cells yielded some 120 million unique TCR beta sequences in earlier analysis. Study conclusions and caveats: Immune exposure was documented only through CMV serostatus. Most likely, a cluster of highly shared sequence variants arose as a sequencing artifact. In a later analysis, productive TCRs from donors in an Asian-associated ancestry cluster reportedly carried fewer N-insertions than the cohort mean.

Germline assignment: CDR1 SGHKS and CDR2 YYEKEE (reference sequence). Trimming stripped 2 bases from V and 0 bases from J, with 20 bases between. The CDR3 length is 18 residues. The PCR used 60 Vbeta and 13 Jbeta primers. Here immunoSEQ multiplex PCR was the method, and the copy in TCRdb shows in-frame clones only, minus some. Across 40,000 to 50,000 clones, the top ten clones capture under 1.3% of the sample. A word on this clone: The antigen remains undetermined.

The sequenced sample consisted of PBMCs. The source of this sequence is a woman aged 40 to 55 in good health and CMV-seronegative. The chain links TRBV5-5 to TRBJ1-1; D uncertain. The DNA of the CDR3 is TGTGCCAGCAGCTTCCTACCCTCACAGAACCTCATGAACACTGAAGCTTTCTTT. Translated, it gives CASSFLPSQNLMNTEAFF.